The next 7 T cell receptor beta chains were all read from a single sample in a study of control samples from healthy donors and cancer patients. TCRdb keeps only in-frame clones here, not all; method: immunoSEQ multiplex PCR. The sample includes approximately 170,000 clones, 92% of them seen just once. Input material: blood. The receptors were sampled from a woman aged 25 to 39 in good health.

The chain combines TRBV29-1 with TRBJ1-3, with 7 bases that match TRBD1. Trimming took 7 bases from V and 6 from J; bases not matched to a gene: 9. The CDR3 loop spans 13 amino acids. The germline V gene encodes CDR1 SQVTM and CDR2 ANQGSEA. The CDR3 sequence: CSAEDRQENTIYF. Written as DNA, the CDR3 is TGCAGCGCTGAGGACAGGCAGGAAAACACCATATATTTT.

The CDR3 DNA follows: TGTGCCAGCACCTTGGACAGAAATGAAAAACTGTTTTTT. Translated, it gives CASTLDRNEKLFF. V gene TRBV28 combines with J gene TRBJ1-4; TRBD1 might be the D (6 bases). Germline values: CDR1 MDHEN, CDR2 SYDVKM. The CDR3 covers 13 residues. V was trimmed by 7 bases and J by 5 bases, leaving 11 bases between them. Full variable domain (rest looked up from reference TRBV28 and TRBJ1-4): DVKVTQSSRYLVKRTGEKVFLECVQDMDHENMFWYRQDPGLGLRLIYFSYDVKMKEKGDIPEGYSVSREKKERFSLILESASTNQTSMYLCASTLDRNEKLFFGSGTQLSVL.

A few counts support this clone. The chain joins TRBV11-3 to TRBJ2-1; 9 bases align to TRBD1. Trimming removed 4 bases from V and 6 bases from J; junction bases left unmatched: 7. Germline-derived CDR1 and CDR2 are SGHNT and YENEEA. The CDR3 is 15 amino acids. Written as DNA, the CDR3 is TGTGCCAGCAGCTCGGGGACAGGGACGGTCAATGAGCAGTTCTTC. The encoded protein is CASSSGTGTVNEQFF.

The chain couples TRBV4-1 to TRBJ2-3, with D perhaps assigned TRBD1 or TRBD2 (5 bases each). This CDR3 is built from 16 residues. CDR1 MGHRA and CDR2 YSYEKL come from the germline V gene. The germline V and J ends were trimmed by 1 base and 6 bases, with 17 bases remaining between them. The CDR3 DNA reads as TGCGCCAGCAGCCAAGCCGTACAAGGGACGGGGGATACGCAGTATTTT. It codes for CASSQAVQGTGDTQYF.

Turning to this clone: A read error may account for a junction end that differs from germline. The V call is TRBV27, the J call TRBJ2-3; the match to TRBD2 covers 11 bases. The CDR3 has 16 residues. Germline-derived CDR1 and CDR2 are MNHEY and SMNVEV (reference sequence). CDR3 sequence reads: CVSSTGTSGKPDTQYF. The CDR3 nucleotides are TGTGTCAGCAGTACCGGGACTAGCGGAAAGCCAGATACGCAGTATTTT.

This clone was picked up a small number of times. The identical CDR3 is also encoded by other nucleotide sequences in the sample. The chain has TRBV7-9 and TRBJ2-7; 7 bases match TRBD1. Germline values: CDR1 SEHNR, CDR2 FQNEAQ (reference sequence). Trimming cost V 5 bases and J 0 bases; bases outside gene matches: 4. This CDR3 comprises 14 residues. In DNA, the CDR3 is TGTGCCAGCAGCCTTCGGGACAGCTCCTACGAGCAGTACTTC. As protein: CASSLRDSSYEQYF.

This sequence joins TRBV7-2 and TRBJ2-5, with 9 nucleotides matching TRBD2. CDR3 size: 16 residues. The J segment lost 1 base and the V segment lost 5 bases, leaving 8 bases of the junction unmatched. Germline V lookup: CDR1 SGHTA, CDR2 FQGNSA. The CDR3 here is CASSPTSGGPQETQYF. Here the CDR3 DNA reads TGTGCCAGCAGCCCGACTAGCGGAGGACCCCAAGAGACCCAGTACTTC.